This TCR beta chain was captured in a study of blood T cell repertoires in COVID-19. Study summary: Sources were T cells, B-cell-depleted T cells, or PBMCs; the material itself was cDNA or gDNA.

Source study methods: Amplified reference gene primers provided the basis for estimating nucleated cell counts. The table came from immunoSEQ multiplex PCR; TCRdb's copy has only in-frame clones and leaves some out. V and J calls and clone size are copied from that table; D and trimming were computed from the DNA. The sample has about 300,000 clones, approximately 88% seen once. J gave up 1 base and V 0 bases, and 3 bases lay outside the gene matches. Germline V gives CDR1 SGHDN, CDR2 FVKESK. CDR3 size: 16 residues. This clonotype originated in a woman aged 25 to 39 who had recovered from COVID-19. The sequenced material came from peripheral blood. The V and J genes are TRBV14 and TRBJ2-1, with 7 nucleotides matching TRBD2. The CDR3 sequence: CASSQEGRVSYNEQFF. The CDR3, as DNA: TGTGCCAGCAGCCAAGAAGGGAGGGTTTCCTACAATGAGCAGTTCTTC.